This TCR beta chain is from a study of blood T cells in healthy people across ages. This clonotype was detected a few times. J lost 7 bases, V lost 0 bases, and 6 bases had no gene match. This CDR3 contains 15 residues. Looked up from germline, CDR1 is SGHTA and CDR2 is FQGNSA. A J-beta primer mix and a sample-barcoded 5' primer were used in a second PCR of about 6 to 12 cycles. TCRdb reprocessed the 5' RACE reads with MiXCR, giving one entry per CDR3 protein. The table shows 600,000 to 850,000 distinct CDR3 sequences, with approximately 43% occurring only once. The chain couples TRBV7-2 to TRBJ1-2; 9 positions match TRBD1. The sequence came from a woman aged 60-75 years in good health. The specimen was blood. The chain's CDR3 is CASSLAPGQGFGYTF. The CDR3 DNA follows: TGTGCCAGCAGCTTAGCCCCGGGACAGGGCTTTGGCTACACCTTC. Together with reference TRBV7-2 and TRBJ1-2, the CDR3 gives the full variable domain: GAGVSQSPSNKVTEKGKDVELRCDPISGHTALYWYRQSLGQGLEFLIYFQGNSAPDKSGLPSDRFSAERTGGSVSTLTIQRTQQEDSAVYLCASSLAPGQGFGYTFGSGTRLTVV.